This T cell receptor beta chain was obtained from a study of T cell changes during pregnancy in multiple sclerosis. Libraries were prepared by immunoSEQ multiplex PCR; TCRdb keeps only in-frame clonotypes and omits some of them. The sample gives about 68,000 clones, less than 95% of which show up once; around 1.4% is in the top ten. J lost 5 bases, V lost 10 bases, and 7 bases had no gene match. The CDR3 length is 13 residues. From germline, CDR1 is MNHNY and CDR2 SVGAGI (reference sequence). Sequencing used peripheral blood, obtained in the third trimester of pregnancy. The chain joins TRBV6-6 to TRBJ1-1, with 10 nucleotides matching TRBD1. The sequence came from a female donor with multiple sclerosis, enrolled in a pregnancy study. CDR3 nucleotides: TGTGCCACCTCCGGGACAGGGGAAACTGAAGCTTTCTTT. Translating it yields CATSGTGETEAFF.